The sequence of this T cell receptor (beta chain) was determined in a study of T cell responses to AZD1222 COVID-19 vaccine. The study, taken as a whole, reports: Only a handful of AZD1222 recipients tested seropositive at baseline.

This CDR3 region has 16 residues. Trimming removed 5 bases at V and 4 bases at J, with 20 bases between. The germline CDR1 and CDR2 sequences are SGHVS and FQNEAQ. Concerning this clone itself: The antigen remains unidentified.

The protocol was immunoSEQ multiplex PCR, while the TCRdb copy is restricted to in-frame clones and leaves out a portion. Of about 86,000 clones detected, approximately 88% appear once; the ten largest clones hold 12%. The sequence derives from an adult who received the AZD1222 COVID-19 vaccine. The chain joins TRBV7-8 to TRBJ1-2; no clear D gene. The source was peripheral blood, collected 28 days after the second AZD1222 dose. The CDR3 here is CASSPQTLRAGYGYTF. The CDR3 DNA sequence: TGTGCCAGCAGCCCCCAAACCCTAAGGGCTGGCTATGGCTACACCTTC.